One and the same sample provided the 27 T cell receptor beta chains below, sequenced in a study of control samples from healthy donors and cancer patients. This table comes from immunoSEQ multiplex PCR, and its TCRdb copy is limited to in-frame clones, with some not included. The sample shows 30,000 to 40,000 clones, roughly 92% of them seen only once. Sequencing input: PBMCs. All receptors come from a man aged 35 to 55 with colorectal cancer.

J is TRBJ2-5 and V is TRBV5-1; no clear D gene. This CDR3 spans 15 amino acids. Germline V gives CDR1 SGHRS, CDR2 YFSETQ. Deletions cut 0 bases from V and 0 bases from J, with 9 bases between. The CDR3 DNA is TGCGCCAGCAGCTTGGTTGGGGTTAACCAAGAGACCCAGTACTTC. This sequence encodes CASSLVGVNQETQYF. The full variable domain, completed using reference TRBV5-1 and TRBJ2-5, is KAGVTQTPRYLIKTRGQQVTLSCSPISGHRSVSWYQQTPGQGLQFLFEYFSETQRNKGNFPGRFSGRQFSNSRSEMNVSTLELGDSALYLCASSLVGVNQETQYFGPGTRLLVL.

The chain joins TRBV9 to TRBJ2-7; 9 bases map to TRBD1. The V gene end was trimmed by 3 bases and the J gene end by 3 bases; junction bases not matched to a gene: 10. Germline assignment: CDR1 SGDLS and CDR2 YYNGEE. The CDR3 covers 16 residues. The CDR3, as DNA: TGTGCCAGCAGCGCGCCCCGGGGACAGGGTGGCTACGAGCAGTACTTC. Encoded protein: CASSAPRGQGGYEQYF.

V is TRBV7-8 and J is TRBJ2-7; possible D gene TRBD2, 7 bases. The germline CDR1 and CDR2 sequences are SGHVS and FQNEAQ. Between the trimmed V and J ends, which lost 5 bases and 0 bases, there was a span of 20 bases. The CDR3 contains 17 residues. The CDR3 spells CASSRGAPLPSSYEQYF. The CDR3 nucleotides are TGTGCCAGCAGCCGGGGGGCCCCTCTTCCTAGCTCCTACGAGCAGTACTTC.

The chain uses TRBV7-2 and TRBJ2-5, with TRBD1 matching 7 bases. V dropped 5 bases and J dropped 3; count of bases not matched to a gene: 6. The CDR3 loop spans 14 amino acids. Looked up from germline, CDR1 is SGHTA and CDR2 is FQGNSA. CDR3 in amino acids: CASSPGQLEETQYF. CDR3 bases: TGTGCCAGCAGCCCGGGACAGCTGGAAGAGACCCAGTACTTC.

This chain links TRBV7-5 with TRBJ1-1; TRBD1 is taken as the D call from the table, unchecked against the DNA. TRBV7-5 is a pseudogene. The CDR3 is 17 amino acids. The CDR3 region is CVRSLEGFRTMNTEAFF. In nucleotides, the CDR3 is TGTGTCAGAAGCTTAGAGGGTTTTCGGACAATGAACACTGAAGCTTTCTTT.

This clone appeared a single time. The chain combines TRBV7-8 with TRBJ1-1, with TRBD1 as a possible D gene (5 bases). This CDR3 has 13 amino acids. CDR1 and CDR2 (germline): SGHVS, FQNEAQ. The V end lost 6 bases, the J end lost 5 bases, and 13 bases lay between the germline ends. CDR3 sequence (DNA): TGTGCCAGCAGGCTCGGGGGGGATACTGAAGCTTTCTTT. As protein: CASRLGGDTEAFF.

The gene calls are TRBV24-1 and TRBJ2-7, with 8 bases identical to TRBD1. CDR3 length equals 15 residues. Germline V gene data show CDR1 as KGHDR and CDR2 as SFDVKD. V shed 7 bases, J shed 3 bases, and the junction held 10 bases outside the gene matches. CDR3 DNA: TGTGCCACCAGAAGGGACAGGCATTTATTCTACGAGCAGTACTTC. The encoded protein is CATRRDRHLFYEQYF.

V usage is TRBV9 and J usage is TRBJ2-1; no reliable D call. Trimming cost V 0 bases and J 7 bases, with 14 bases left between them. The CDR3 contains 15 residues. Germline assignment: CDR1 SGDLS and CDR2 YYNGEE. CDR3 nucleotides: TGTGCCAGCAGCGTAGATCCCGTTCTCGGGAATGAGCAGTTCTTC. Protein: CASSVDPVLGNEQFF.

The rearrangement joins TRBV7-9 to TRBJ1-6; a possible D gene is TRBD1 (5 bases). Between the trimmed V and J ends, which lost 1 base and 8 bases, there was a span of 6 bases. Germline CDR1 reads SEHNR; CDR2 reads FQNEAQ (reference sequence). The CDR3 is 13 amino acids. For the CDR3, the DNA is TGTGCCAGCAGCTTAGTGGGGGATTCACCCCTCCACTTT. This gives the protein CASSLVGDSPLHF.

This sequence joins TRBV29-1 and TRBJ2-1; 12 bases align to TRBD1. The J segment lost 15 bases and the V segment lost 6 bases, leaving 6 bases of the junction unmatched. This CDR3 contains 11 residues. Germline V gene lookup returns CDR1 SQVTM and CDR2 ANQGSEA. The CDR3 loop is CSVGTGGLMFF. In DNA form, the CDR3 reads TGCAGCGTCGGGACAGGGGGCCTTATGTTCTTC.

The count of this clone is one. The chain joins TRBV2 to TRBJ1-1; D is unclear. CDR1 is SNHLY and CDR2 is FYNNEI in the germline V gene. Trimming removed 6 bases from V and 4 bases from J, with 15 bases in between. The CDR3 totals 14 residues. CDR3 amino acids: CASSSPGSSTEAFF. The CDR3 nucleotides read TGTGCCAGCAGCTCACCCGGTTCCAGCACTGAAGCTTTCTTT. Looking up the rest from reference TRBV2 and TRBJ1-1 gives the full variable domain: EPEVTQTPSHQVTQMGQEVILRCVPISNHLYFYWYRQILGQKVEFLVSFYNNEISEKSEIFDDQFSVERPDGSNFTLKIRSTKLEDSAMYFCASSSPGSSTEAFFGQGTRLTVV.

The chain is built from TRBV2 and TRBJ1-5; D perhaps matches TRBD1 (5 bases). V lost 3 bases and J 4 bases, leaving 13 bases between the germline ends. From germline, CDR1 is SNHLY and CDR2 FYNNEI. The length of the CDR3 is 15 residues. The CDR3 DNA is TGTGCCAGCAGTGAGAGGGACCTTAGTAATCAGCCCCAGCATTTT. Residues: CASSERDLSNQPQHF.

The CDR3 coding sequence is TGTGCCAGCAGTAGAACCCTAGGCGGGGTACCCGAGCAGTACTTC. Protein sequence: CASSRTLGGVPEQYF. The chain recombines TRBV6-5 with TRBJ2-7; a possible D gene is TRBD2 (6 bases). The CDR3 is made up of 15 amino acids. Germline assignment: CDR1 MNHEY and CDR2 SVGAGI. Trimming took off 5 bases at V and 6 bases at J, with 20 bases between the two ends.

This chain joins TRBV10-2 and TRBJ2-1, with 10 bases that match TRBD2. This CDR3 contains 16 residues. V lost 0 bases, J lost 4 bases, and 3 bases stayed unmatched. The germline gives CDR1 WSHSY, CDR2 SAAADI. This CDR3 is CASSESHSGGYNEQFF. CDR3 in DNA: TGCGCCAGCAGTGAGTCGCATAGCGGGGGGTACAATGAGCAGTTCTTC.

The chain carries TRBV10-3 and TRBJ2-5; perhaps D is TRBD1 or TRBD2 (5 bases each). Between the trimmed V and J ends, which lost 3 bases and 2 bases, there was a span of 10 bases. Germline V gene lookup returns CDR1 ENHRY and CDR2 SYGVKD. The CDR3 contains 14 residues. CDR3 amino acids: CAISDGTEQETQYF. The CDR3 DNA is TGTGCCATCAGTGACGGGACGGAACAAGAGACCCAGTACTTC.

This rearrangement joins TRBV18 to TRBJ2-5; D gene unclear. Between the trimmed V and J ends, which lost 8 bases and 2 bases, there was a span of 3 bases. The germline V gene encodes CDR1 KGHSH and CDR2 LQKENI. The CDR3 has 10 residues. CDR3 region: CASAQETQYF. CDR3 DNA: TGTGCCAGCGCGCAAGAGACCCAGTACTTC.

The genes are TRBV3-1 (or the pseudogene TRBV3-2) and TRBJ2-1; D is unresolved. The germline V and J ends were trimmed by 5 bases and 0 bases, with 11 bases remaining between them. CDR1 LGHDT and CDR2 YNNKEL come from the germline V gene (reference sequence). There are 15 residues in the CDR3. CDR3 amino acids: CASSYSLSSYNEQFF. CDR3 DNA sequence: TGTGCCAGCAGCTATAGTCTCAGCTCCTACAATGAGCAGTTCTTC.

The chain recombines TRBV7-2 with TRBJ2-2; 7 nucleotides align to TRBD1. The J segment lost 6 bases and the V segment lost 5 bases, leaving 12 bases of the junction unmatched. Germline lookup yields CDR1 SGHTA and CDR2 FQGNSA. The CDR3 runs to 16 residues. CDR3 sequence reads: CASSLTRQGRAGELFF. DNA of the CDR3: TGTGCCAGCAGCCTGACGCGACAGGGTCGGGCCGGGGAGCTGTTTTTT. The entire variable domain, with the rest obtained from reference TRBV7-2 and TRBJ2-2, is as follows: GAGVSQSPSNKVTEKGKDVELRCDPISGHTALYWYRQSLGQGLEFLIYFQGNSAPDKSGLPSDRFSAERTGGSVSTLTIQRTQQEDSAVYLCASSLTRQGRAGELFFGEGSRLTVL.

The chain combines TRBV9 with TRBJ2-2; the match to TRBD2 covers 10 bases. V dropped 0 bases and J dropped 6; count of bases not matched to a gene: 11. This CDR3 is 18 amino acids long. In germline, CDR1 is SGDLS, CDR2 YYNGEE. CDR3 sequence (DNA): TGTGCCAGCAGCGTAGGAACTAGCGGGGCAAGCGGAGCCGGGGAGCTGTTTTTT. The encoded protein is CASSVGTSGASGAGELFF. The variable domain in full, with the rest retrieved from reference TRBV9 and TRBJ2-2, is DSGVTQTPKHLITATGQRVTLRCSPRSGDLSVYWYQQSLDQGLQFLIQYYNGEERAKGNILERFSAQQFPDLHSELNLSSLELGDSALYFCASSVGTSGASGAGELFFGEGSRLTVL.

The chain is built from TRBV5-1 and TRBJ2-1; 8 bases are shared with TRBD1. Per the germline V gene, CDR1 is SGHRS and CDR2 is YFSETQ. CDR3 size: 15 residues. V trimming: 1 base; J trimming: 8 bases; junction bases outside the gene matches: 8. CDR3 loop: CASSLIRTGLDEQFF. CDR3 bases: TGCGCCAGCAGCTTGATCCGGACAGGGCTCGATGAGCAGTTCTTC. Complete variable domain (other parts from reference TRBV5-1 and TRBJ2-1): KAGVTQTPRYLIKTRGQQVTLSCSPISGHRSVSWYQQTPGQGLQFLFEYFSETQRNKGNFPGRFSGRQFSNSRSEMNVSTLELGDSALYLCASSLIRTGLDEQFFGPGTRLTVL.

The chain carries TRBV6-2 or TRBV6-3 and TRBJ2-3; no clear D gene. The CDR3 loop spans 12 amino acids. CDR1 is MNHEY and CDR2 is SVGEGT in the germline V gene. The V and J ends lost 5 bases and 15 bases respectively, with 18 bases between them. The chain's CDR3 is CASSTQYGRKYF. CDR3 coding DNA: TGTGCCAGCAGTACACAATACGGGCGAAAATATTTT.

This clone was seen just once. The chain employs TRBV5-1 and TRBJ2-1; TRBD2 is a possible D gene (6 bases). This CDR3 region has 15 residues. Trimming stripped 0 bases from V and 6 bases from J, with 13 bases between. Germline V gene sequence: CDR1 SGHRS, CDR2 YFSETQ. CDR3 coding DNA: TGCGCCAGCAGCTTGGGAGGCAGGGACTTCAATGAGCAGTTCTTC. Translation gives CASSLGGRDFNEQFF.

The chain employs TRBV12-5 and TRBJ1-1; D is undetermined. The CDR3 is 15 amino acids. CDR1 is LGHNT, CDR2 FRNRAP, per germline. Trimming took 3 bases from V and 7 from J, leaving 18 bases between them. DNA for the CDR3: TGTGCTAGTGGTTTTGGGAGCCCCCAAAGTCTTGAAGCTTTCTTT. The encoded protein is CASGFGSPQSLEAFF.

The chain links TRBV18 to TRBJ2-1, with D tentatively TRBD2 (5 bases). This CDR3 contains 15 residues. Trimming shortened V by 0 bases and J by 7 bases, and 13 bases separated the two germline ends. The germline CDR1 and CDR2 sequences are KGHSH and LQKENI. CDR3 in amino acids: CASSPPSGGQNEQFF. For the CDR3, the DNA is TGTGCCAGCTCACCACCTAGTGGAGGCCAAAATGAGCAGTTCTTC.

The J gene is TRBJ2-7, the V gene TRBV9; 8 bases match TRBD1. This CDR3 is built from 13 residues. Germline trimming cut 1 base from V and 6 bases from J; bases unmatched to any gene: 3. Germline CDR1 is SGDLS and CDR2 is YYNGEE. Here the CDR3 DNA reads TGTGCCAGCAGCGTAACGACAGGGGCCGAGCAGTACTTC. It codes for CASSVTTGAEQYF.

The rearrangement links TRBV5-1 to TRBJ2-5, with 9 nucleotides matching TRBD2. V lost 4 bases and J lost 1; bases outside the gene matches: 11. From germline, CDR1 is SGHRS and CDR2 YFSETQ. The CDR3 totals 17 residues. CDR3 amino acids: CASSAGTKAGGQETQYF. The CDR3 DNA is TGCGCCAGCAGCGCCGGAACTAAAGCGGGGGGCCAAGAGACCCAGTACTTC.

The rearrangement joins TRBV5-1 to TRBJ2-1; D is unresolved. V lost 0 bases and J lost 4, with 14 bases in between. Germline CDR1 is SGHRS and CDR2 is YFSETQ. The CDR3 extends over 16 amino acids. The CDR3 protein is CASSLAKYELYNEQFF. The CDR3 DNA reads TGCGCCAGCAGCTTGGCGAAATACGAGCTATACAATGAGCAGTTCTTC.